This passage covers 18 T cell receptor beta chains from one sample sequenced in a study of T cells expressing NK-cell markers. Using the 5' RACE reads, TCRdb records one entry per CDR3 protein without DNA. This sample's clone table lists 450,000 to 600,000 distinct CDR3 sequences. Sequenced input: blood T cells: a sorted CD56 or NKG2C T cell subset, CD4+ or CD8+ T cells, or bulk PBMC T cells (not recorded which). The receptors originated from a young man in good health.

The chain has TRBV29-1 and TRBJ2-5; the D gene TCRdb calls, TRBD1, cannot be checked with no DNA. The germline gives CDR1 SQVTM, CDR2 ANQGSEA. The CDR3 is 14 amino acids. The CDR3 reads CSVPGQKGWETQYF.

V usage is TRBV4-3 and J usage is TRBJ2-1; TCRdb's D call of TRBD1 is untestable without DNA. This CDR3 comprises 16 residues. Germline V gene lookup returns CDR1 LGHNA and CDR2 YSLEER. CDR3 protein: CASSQDLTGSYNEQFF.

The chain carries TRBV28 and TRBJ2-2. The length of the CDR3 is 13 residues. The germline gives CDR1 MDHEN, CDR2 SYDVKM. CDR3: CASSNVQDGELFF.

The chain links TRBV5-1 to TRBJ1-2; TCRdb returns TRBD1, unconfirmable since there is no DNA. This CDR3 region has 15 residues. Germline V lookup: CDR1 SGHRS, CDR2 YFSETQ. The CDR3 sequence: CASSFLGTGGDGYTF.

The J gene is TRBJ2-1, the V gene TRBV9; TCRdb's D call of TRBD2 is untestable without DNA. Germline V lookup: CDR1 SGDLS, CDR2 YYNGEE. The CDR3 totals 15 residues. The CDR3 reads CASTQAGGSGYEQFF.

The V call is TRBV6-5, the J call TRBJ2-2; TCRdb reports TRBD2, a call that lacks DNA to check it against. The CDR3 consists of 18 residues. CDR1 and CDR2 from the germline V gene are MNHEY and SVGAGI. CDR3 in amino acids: CASSYVTSREYSTGELFF.

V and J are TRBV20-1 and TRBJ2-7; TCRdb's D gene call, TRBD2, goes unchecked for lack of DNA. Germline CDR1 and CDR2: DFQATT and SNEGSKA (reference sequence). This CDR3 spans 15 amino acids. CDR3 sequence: CSARSSGTISYEQYF.

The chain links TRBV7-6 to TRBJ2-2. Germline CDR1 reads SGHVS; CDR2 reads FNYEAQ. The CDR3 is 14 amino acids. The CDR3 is CASTTLANTGELFF.

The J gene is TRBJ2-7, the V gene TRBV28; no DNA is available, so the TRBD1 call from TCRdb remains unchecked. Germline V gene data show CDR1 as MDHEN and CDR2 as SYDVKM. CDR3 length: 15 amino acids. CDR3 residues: CASSLVSDRNEEQYF.

The CDR3 protein is CASSNSGDPSYNEQFF. The rearrangement joins TRBV7-9 to TRBJ2-1; there is no DNA to check the TCRdb D call of TRBD1. The CDR3 consists of 16 residues. Germline loops: CDR1 SEHNR, CDR2 FQNEAQ (reference sequence).

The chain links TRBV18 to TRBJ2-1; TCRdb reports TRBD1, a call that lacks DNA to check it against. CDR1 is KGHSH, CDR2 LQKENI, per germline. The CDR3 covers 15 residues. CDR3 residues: CASSQLGQGQEEQFF.

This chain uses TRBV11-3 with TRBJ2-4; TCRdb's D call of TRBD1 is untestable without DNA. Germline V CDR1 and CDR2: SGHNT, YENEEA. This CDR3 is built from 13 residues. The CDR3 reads CASSDRDENIQYF.

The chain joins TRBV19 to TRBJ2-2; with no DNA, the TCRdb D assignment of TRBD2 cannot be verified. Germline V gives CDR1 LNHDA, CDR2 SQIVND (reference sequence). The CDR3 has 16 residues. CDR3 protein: CASSIKRGVGTGELFF.

The CDR3 is CASSGGTFNTEAFF. V usage is TRBV9 and J usage is TRBJ1-1; TCRdb picks TRBD1, but there is no DNA to check that call. There are 14 residues in the CDR3. Germline loops: CDR1 SGDLS, CDR2 YYNGEE.

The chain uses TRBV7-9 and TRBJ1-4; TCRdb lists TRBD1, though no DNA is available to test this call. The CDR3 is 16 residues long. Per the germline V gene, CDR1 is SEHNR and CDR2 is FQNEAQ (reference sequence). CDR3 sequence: CASSRTGIQTNEKLFF.

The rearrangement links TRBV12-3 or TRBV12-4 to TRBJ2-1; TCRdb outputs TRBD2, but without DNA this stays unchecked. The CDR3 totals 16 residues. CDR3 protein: CASSSPSGDLYNEQFF.

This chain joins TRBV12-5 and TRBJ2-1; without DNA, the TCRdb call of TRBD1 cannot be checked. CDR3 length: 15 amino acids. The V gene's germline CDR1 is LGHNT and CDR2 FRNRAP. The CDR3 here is CASGPSGGPYNEQFF.

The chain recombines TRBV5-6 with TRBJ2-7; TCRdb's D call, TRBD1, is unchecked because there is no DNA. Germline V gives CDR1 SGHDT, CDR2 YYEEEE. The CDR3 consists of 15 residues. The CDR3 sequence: CASSLVTGKGSEQYF. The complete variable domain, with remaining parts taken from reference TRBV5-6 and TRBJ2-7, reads DAGVTQSPTHLIKTRGQQVTLRCSPKSGHDTVSWYQQALGQGPQFIFQYYEEEERQRGNFPDRFSGHQFPNYSSELNVNALLLGDSALYLCASSLVTGKGSEQYFGPGTRLTVT.